These T cell receptor beta chains were read from a single sample in a study of cytomegalovirus exposure and HLA in healthy donors. Data came from immunoSEQ multiplex PCR; TCRdb stores just in-frame clones and leaves some out. The sample carries over 150,000 clones, about four fifths recorded once. The source material was PBMCs. These receptors came from a woman aged 50 to 60 in good health and CMV-seronegative. Both conserved end residues are part of each CDR3. Fields, in order: D gene, J gene, V gene, clone size, CDR3 protein, CDR3 DNA. A D gene is named only where the DNA matches it firmly. A row's size may be missing; if present it is once, few, many or a size class.

>TRBD1|TRBJ1-4|TRBV7-2|NA
CASSTRQGFNEKLFF
TGTGCCAGCAGCACCCGACAGGGCTTTAATGAAAAACTGTTTTTT
>TRBD2|TRBJ2-3|TRBV9|NA
CACGRGTSDTQYF
TGTGCCTGCGGGAGGGGAACATCAGATACGCAGTATTTT
>TRBD2|TRBJ2-3|TRBV28|NA
CASSFGILASGRAGPDTQYF
TGTGCCAGCAGTTTTGGGATATTGGCTAGCGGGAGGGCCGGGCCAGATACGCAGTATTTT
>TRBD2|TRBJ2-1|TRBV7-3|NA
CASSPLAGAYNEQFF
TGTGCCAGCAGCCCACTAGCGGGGGCATACAATGAGCAGTTCTTC
>NA|TRBJ2-3|TRBV12-2|NA
CASRLAETSGGKADTQYF
TGTGCAAGTCGCTTAGCGGAGACTAGCGGGGGTAAAGCCGATACGCAGTATTTT
>TRBD2|TRBJ2-1|TRBV29-1|NA
CSVGTSNEQFF
TGCAGCGTTGGGACTAGTAATGAGCAGTTCTTC
>TRBD1|TRBJ2-7|TRBV29-1|NA
CSVPKTGTYEQYF
TGCAGCGTCCCCAAGACAGGGACCTACGAGCAGTACTTC
>TRBD2|TRBJ2-3|TRBV29-1|NA
CSVPGGETGTDTQYF
TGCAGCGTCCCGGGGGGGGAGACAGGCACAGATACGCAGTATTTT
>TRBD1|TRBJ2-7|TRBV27|NA
CASSVDRGTALFYEQYF
TGTGCCAGCAGCGTTGACAGGGGGACCGCTCTTTTCTACGAGCAGTACTTC
>NA|TRBJ2-3|TRBV27|NA
CASSLYLAHSVDTQYF
TGTGCCAGCAGTTTATATCTAGCACATTCAGTAGATACGCAGTATTTT
>NA|TRBJ1-2|TRBV2|NA
CASSEAGSSLYGYTF
TGTGCCAGCAGTGAAGCGGGCTCGTCTCTGTATGGCTACACCTTC
>NA|TRBJ1-5|TRBV6-4|once
CATRDRRNQPQHF
TGTGCCACAAGAGACAGGAGGAATCAGCCCCAGCATTTT
>TRBD1|TRBJ1-4|TRBV9|NA
CASKKDRAHEKLFF
TGTGCCAGCAAGAAAGACAGGGCCCATGAAAAACTGTTTTTT
>NA|TRBJ1-1|TRBV27|NA
CASSLIGGSMNTEAFF
TGTGCCAGCAGTTTAATAGGTGGGAGCATGAACACTGAAGCTTTCTTT
>NA|TRBJ2-1|TRBV11-2|NA
CASSSRGADGEQFF
TGTGCCAGCAGCTCTCGCGGGGCCGATGGTGAGCAGTTCTTC
>NA|TRBJ2-5|TRBV19|NA
CASSLGSETQYF
TGTGCCAGTAGCCTCGGTTCGGAGACCCAGTACTTC
>TRBD1|TRBJ2-5|TRBV4-3|NA
CASSPGQGALTQYF
TGCGCCAGCAGCCCGGGACAGGGGGCTTTGACCCAGTACTTC
>NA|TRBJ2-2|TRBV6-5|NA
CASTNMTENTGELFF
TGTGCCAGCACCAATATGACAGAAAACACCGGGGAGCTGTTTTTT
>NA|TRBJ1-1|TRBV28|NA
CASSLGRAGVTEAFF
TGTGCCAGCAGTTTAGGACGGGCGGGGGTGACTGAAGCTTTCTTT
>TRBD1|TRBJ1-5|TRBV28|NA
CASSSTGDQPQHF
TGTGCCAGCAGTTCGACAGGGGATCAGCCCCAGCATTTT
>TRBD2|TRBJ2-7|TRBV6-1|NA
CASSSSGSEQYF
TGTGCCAGCAGTTCGAGCGGGAGCGAGCAGTACTTC
>NA|TRBJ1-5|TRBV2|NA
CASGRLAVQPQHF
TGTGCCAGCGGGCGTTTGGCCGTTCAGCCCCAGCATTTT
>NA|TRBJ1-5|TRBV5-5|NA
CASRQGGLGNQPQHF
TGTGCCAGCAGGCAGGGCGGTTTGGGCAATCAGCCCCAGCATTTT
>NA|TRBJ2-5|TRBV14|NA
CASSHRETQYF
TGTGCCAGCAGCCACCGGGAGACCCAGTACTTC
>NA|TRBJ2-2|TRBV7-2|once
CASSLPAGTGELFF
TGTGCCAGCAGCCTACCTGCGGGGACCGGGGAGCTGTTTTTT
>NA|TRBJ1-2|TRBV4-2|NA
CASSQDTASRGYTF
TGTGCCAGCAGCCAAGATACAGCCTCCAGGGGCTACACCTTC
>TRBD1|TRBJ1-2|TRBV30|NA
CAWRGEGTGGRDGYTF
TGTGCCTGGAGGGGAGAGGGGACAGGGGGCCGGGATGGCTACACCTTC
>NA|TRBJ1-5|TRBV9|NA
CASSVGGDSNQPQHF
TGTGCCAGCAGCGTAGGGGGGGACTCAAATCAGCCCCAGCATTTT
>TRBD1|TRBJ2-6|TRBV27|NA
CASSPSGRGRTGANVLTF
TGTGCCAGCAGTCCCAGCGGCAGGGGGCGGACTGGGGCCAACGTCCTGACTTTC
>TRBD1|TRBJ1-1|TRBV4-1|NA
CASSHGGTGTEAFF
TGCGCCAGCAGCCACGGAGGGACAGGGACTGAAGCTTTCTTT
>TRBD2|TRBJ2-5|TRBV15|NA
CATSRKRLAGRETQYF
TGTGCCACCAGCAGGAAGAGACTAGCGGGACGGGAGACCCAGTACTTC
>TRBD2|TRBJ2-5|TRBV15|once
CATSRAYLAGDQETQYF
TGTGCCACCAGCAGAGCCTACCTAGCGGGGGACCAAGAGACCCAGTACTTC
>TRBD2|TRBJ2-5|TRBV5-4|NA
CASSLEVGGRAGETQYF
TGTGCCAGCAGCTTGGAAGTTGGCGGGAGGGCCGGTGAGACCCAGTACTTC
>NA|TRBJ1-5|TRBV28|NA
CASSSGQESEPQHF
TGTGCCAGCAGTTCTGGCCAGGAAAGTGAGCCCCAGCATTTT
>NA|TRBJ2-1|TRBV7-2|NA
CASSLAGGASSYNEQFF
TGTGCCAGCAGCTTAGCGGGCGGGGCAAGCTCCTACAATGAGCAGTTCTTC
>NA|TRBJ2-3|TRBV10-2|NA
CASSDSGTSTDTQYF
TGCGCCAGCAGTGATTCCGGGACTAGCACAGATACGCAGTATTTT
>TRBD2|TRBJ2-7|TRBV7-9|once
CATGAGLAGFDEQYF
TGTGCCACAGGGGCTGGACTAGCGGGCTTCGATGAGCAGTACTTC
>TRBD2|TRBJ2-7|TRBV6-1|NA
CASRPSGDLYEQYF
TGTGCCAGCAGGCCCAGCGGGGATTTATACGAGCAGTACTTC
>TRBD1|TRBJ1-1|TRBV7-9|NA
CASSGWDRAIEAFF
TGTGCCAGCAGCGGGTGGGACAGGGCTATCGAAGCTTTCTTT
>TRBD2|TRBJ2-7|TRBV7-2|NA
CASTAASGSYEQYF
TGTGCCAGCACCGCAGCTAGCGGATCCTACGAGCAGTACTTC
>TRBD2|TRBJ2-1|TRBV5-1|NA
CASSVGTSGSNEQFF
TGCGCCAGCAGCGTCGGGACTAGCGGGAGTAATGAGCAGTTCTTC
>NA|TRBJ2-7|TRBV10-3|few
CAISSVLGPYEQYF
TGTGCCATTTCGTCAGTTTTGGGCCCCTACGAGCAGTACTTC
>TRBD2|TRBJ2-7|TRBV9|NA
CASSVGGGFSYEQYF
TGTGCCAGCAGCGTAGGGGGGGGGTTCTCCTACGAGCAGTACTTC